These 9 T cell receptor beta chains came from one sample sequenced in a study of T cells in Graves' hyperthyroidism and ophthalmopathy. Amplified TCR beta CDR3 regions came from RNA transcripts. TCR CDR3 regions were first amplified by RT-PCR with HTBI primers. TCRdb reanalysed the multiplex PCR reads using MiXCR and keeps one entry per CDR3 protein. The sample shows 650,000 to 800,000 distinct CDR3 sequences, nearly 45% of them seen only once. Sequenced: peripheral blood or thyroid tissue (not recorded which). All receptors derive from an adult man with Graves' disease, either hyperthyroidism or ophthalmopathy (not recorded which).

This clonotype occurred a few times. The gene calls are TRBV2 and TRBJ1-3; D gene unclear. Trimming stripped 7 bases from V and 4 bases from J, with 8 bases between. The V gene's germline CDR1 is SNHLY and CDR2 FYNNEI. This CDR3 comprises 12 residues. The CDR3 bases are TGTGCCAGCACGGGCTTAGGAAACACCATATATTTT. This sequence encodes CASTGLGNTIYF.

The V call is TRBV11-2, the J call TRBJ1-6; 8 bases fit TRBD1. The CDR3 length is 19 residues. The germline CDR1 and CDR2 sequences are SGHAT and FQNNGV. J lost 0 bases, V lost 5 bases, and 12 bases had no gene match. CDR3 nucleotides: TGTGCCAGCAGCCAATCCGGGACAGGACAAAGCTCCTATAATTCACCCCTCCACTTT. It encodes CASSQSGTGQSSYNSPLHF.

The chain joins TRBV29-1 to TRBJ1-5, with D possibly TRBD1 on 5 matching bases. Germline CDR1 and CDR2: SQVTM and ANQGSEA. CDR3 length: 13 amino acids. V was clipped by 8 bases and J by 1 base, with 12 bases between them. The CDR3 reads CSISGGSNQPQHF. The CDR3 DNA is TGCAGCATCTCGGGGGGGAGCAATCAGCCCCAGCATTTT.

This chain joins TRBV2 and TRBJ1-1; tentative D call: TRBD1 (5 bases). V was shortened by 8 bases and J by 0 bases, with 13 bases between the two germline ends. The CDR3 length is 14 residues. Germline V gives CDR1 SNHLY, CDR2 FYNNEI. CDR3 DNA sequence: TGTGCCAGCTTGGAACGGACACTGAACACTGAAGCTTTCTTT. Translated: CASLERTLNTEAFF. Filled out from reference TRBV2 and TRBJ1-1, the complete variable domain reads EPEVTQTPSHQVTQMGQEVILRCVPISNHLYFYWYRQILGQKVEFLVSFYNNEISEKSEIFDDQFSVERPDGSNFTLKIRSTKLEDSAMYFCASLERTLNTEAFFGQGTRLTVV.

The sample holds a few counts of this clonotype. The rearrangement joins TRBV7-2 to TRBJ2-7; a possible D gene is TRBD1 (6 bases). Germline assignment: CDR1 SGHTA and CDR2 FQGNSA. V was shortened by 5 bases and J by 11 bases, with 13 bases between the two germline ends. The CDR3 runs to 11 residues. CDR3 sequence reads: CASSQSNREYF. The CDR3 bases are TGTGCCAGCAGCCAGTCAAACAGGGAGTACTTC. Supplemented by reference TRBV7-2 and TRBJ2-7, the full variable domain reads GAGVSQSPSNKVTEKGKDVELRCDPISGHTALYWYRQSLGQGLEFLIYFQGNSAPDKSGLPSDRFSAERTGGSVSTLTIQRTQQEDSAVYLCASSQSNREYFGPGTRLTVT.

V usage is TRBV5-8 and J usage is TRBJ1-6, with D unresolved. The CDR3 contains 13 residues. V was cut by 0 bases and J by 18 bases, with 16 bases left in between. Germline V CDR1 and CDR2: SGHTS, YDEGEE. CDR3: CASSLEADGRPHF. The CDR3 DNA reads as TGTGCCAGCAGCTTGGAGGCTGACGGACGTCCCCACTTT.

This clonotype was detected ten times or more. CDR3 coding DNA: TGCAGCGTTGATGCTTCGGCAGGGGGCAACTATGGCTACACCTTC. Translated: CSVDASAGGNYGYTF. This chain connects TRBV29-1 to TRBJ1-2, with 8 positions matching TRBD1. Germline V gene sequence: CDR1 SQVTM, CDR2 ANQGSEA. This CDR3 has 15 amino acids. Trimming took 3 bases from V and 2 from J; bases not matched to a gene: 8. Based on the CDR3 plus reference TRBV29-1 and TRBJ1-2, the full variable domain is SAVISQKPSRDICQRGTSLTIQCQVDSQVTMMFWYRQQPGQSLTLIATANQGSEATYESGFVIDKFPISRPNLTFSTLTVSNMSPEDSSIYLCSVDASAGGNYGYTFGSGTRLTVV.

The chain employs TRBV10-3 and TRBJ1-5, with 8 bases matching TRBD1. Trimming cost V 11 bases and J 5 bases; bases outside gene matches: 5. Germline V gene lookup returns CDR1 ENHRY and CDR2 SYGVKD. This CDR3 has 12 residues. CDR3 sequence (DNA): TGTGCCGCACAGGGGGGCGATCAGCCCCAGCATTTT. Its translation is CAAQGGDQPQHF.

CDR3 residues: CASSESRGRGSGANVLTF. CDR3 sequence (DNA): TGCGCCAGCAGTGAGTCAAGGGGTAGGGGCTCTGGGGCCAACGTCCTGACTTTC. The gene calls are TRBV10-2 and TRBJ2-6; D is possibly TRBD1 (5 bases). Between the trimmed V and J ends, which lost 0 bases and 0 bases, there was a span of 12 bases. Germline V gene sequence: CDR1 WSHSY, CDR2 SAAADI. The CDR3 spans 18 residues.